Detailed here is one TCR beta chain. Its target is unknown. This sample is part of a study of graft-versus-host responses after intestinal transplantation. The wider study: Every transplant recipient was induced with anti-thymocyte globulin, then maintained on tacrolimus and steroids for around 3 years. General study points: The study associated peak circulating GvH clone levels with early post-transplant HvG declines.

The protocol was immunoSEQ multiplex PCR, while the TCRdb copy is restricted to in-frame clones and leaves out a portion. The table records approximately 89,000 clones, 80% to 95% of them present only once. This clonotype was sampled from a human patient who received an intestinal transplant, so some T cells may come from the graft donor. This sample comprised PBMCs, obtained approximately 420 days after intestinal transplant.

The DNA of the CDR3 is TGTGCCAGCAGCCTTATGACGGGCATTAACACTGAAGCTTTCTTT. It encodes CASSLMTGINTEAFF. The V gene is TRBV7-9, the J gene TRBJ1-1; D remains unclear. V lost 5 bases, J lost 2 bases, and 15 bases lay in between. The CDR3 is 15 residues long. Germline loops: CDR1 SEHNR, CDR2 FQNEAQ (reference sequence).